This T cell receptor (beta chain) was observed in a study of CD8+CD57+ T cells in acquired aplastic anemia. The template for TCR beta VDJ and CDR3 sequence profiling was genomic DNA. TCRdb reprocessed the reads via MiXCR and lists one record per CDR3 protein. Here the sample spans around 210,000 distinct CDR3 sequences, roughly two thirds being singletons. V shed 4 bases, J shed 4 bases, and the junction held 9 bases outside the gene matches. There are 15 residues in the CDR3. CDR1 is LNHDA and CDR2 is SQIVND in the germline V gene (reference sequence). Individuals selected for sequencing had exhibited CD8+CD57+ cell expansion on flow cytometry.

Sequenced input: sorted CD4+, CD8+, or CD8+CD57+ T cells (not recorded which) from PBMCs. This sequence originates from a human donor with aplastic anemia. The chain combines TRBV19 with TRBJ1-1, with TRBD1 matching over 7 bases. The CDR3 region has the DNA TGTGCCAGTAGTACACCACAGGGGCTCGGCACTGAAGCTTTCTTT. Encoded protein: CASSTPQGLGTEAFF.